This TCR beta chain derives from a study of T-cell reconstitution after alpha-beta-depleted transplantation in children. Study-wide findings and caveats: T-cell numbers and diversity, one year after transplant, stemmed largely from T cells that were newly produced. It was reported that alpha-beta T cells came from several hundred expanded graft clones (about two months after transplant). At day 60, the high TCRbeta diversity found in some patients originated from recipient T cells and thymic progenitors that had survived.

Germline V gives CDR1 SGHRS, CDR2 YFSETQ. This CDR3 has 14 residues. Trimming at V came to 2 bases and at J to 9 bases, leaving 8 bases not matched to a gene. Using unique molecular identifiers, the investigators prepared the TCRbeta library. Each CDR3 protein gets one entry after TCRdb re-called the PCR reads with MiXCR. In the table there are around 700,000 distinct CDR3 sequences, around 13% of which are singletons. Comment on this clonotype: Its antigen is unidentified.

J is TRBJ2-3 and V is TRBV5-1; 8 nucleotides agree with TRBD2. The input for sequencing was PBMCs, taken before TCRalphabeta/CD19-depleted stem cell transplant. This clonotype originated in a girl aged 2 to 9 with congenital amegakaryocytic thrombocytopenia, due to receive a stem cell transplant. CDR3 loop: CASSFSGDRVTQYF. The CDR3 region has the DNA TGCGCCAGCAGCTTTAGCGGGGATCGTGTGACGCAGTATTTT.